The 5 T cell receptor beta chains given below trace back to one sample, sequenced in a study of molecular identifiers for immune sequencing clone quantification. Using its own MiXCR run on the PCR reads, TCRdb lists one record per CDR3 protein. The sample contains hundreds of thousands of distinct CDR3 sequences, roughly 25% of which appear only once. Input material: naive CD8+ T cells from blood, with Jurkat cell RNA spiked in. The subset was: FACS-sorted CD8+CD4-CCR7+CD45RA+ naive T cells. The receptors shown here come from a human donor in good health. Some libraries in this study had Jurkat cell RNA spiked in.

A note on this clonotype: This may come from a read error, since a much larger clone is one base off. The gene calls are TRBV20-1 and TRBJ2-7; D is possibly TRBD2 (7 bases). Germline values: CDR1 DFQATT, CDR2 SNEGSKA (reference sequence). The CDR3 length is 17 residues. Trimming left V 0 bases short and J 3 bases short, with 21 bases between. CDR3 in DNA: TGCAGTGCTAGAGATCGGTTAGGGGGGGCGAATTACTACGAGCAGTACTTC. Translating it yields CSARDRLGGANYYEQYF.

This clonotype was seen many times. The chain has TRBV7-6 and TRBJ2-1; 9 nucleotides align to TRBD1. From germline, CDR1 is SGHVS and CDR2 FNYEAQ. With 5 bases clipped from V and 4 bases from J, the junction kept 12 bases outside the gene matches. The CDR3 is 17 residues long. CDR3 sequence: CASSLGRQGGRYNEQFF. The CDR3 DNA follows: TGTGCCAGCAGCCTCGGTCGACAGGGGGGCAGATACAATGAGCAGTTCTTC.

This clonotype was seen a few times. The V gene is TRBV5-6, the J gene TRBJ2-7; no firm D call. CDR3 length: 13 residues. Trimming took 3 bases from V and 0 from J, leaving 7 bases between them. The V gene's germline CDR1 is SGHDT and CDR2 YYEEEE. CDR3 coding DNA: TGTGCCAGCAGCTGGACGAGCTCCTACGAGCAGTACTTC. As protein: CASSWTSSYEQYF.

As regards this clonotype: A read error may produce the germline difference seen at one junction end. The chain links TRBV4-1 to TRBJ1-6; unclear D gene. The CDR3 consists of 14 residues. Germline lookup yields CDR1 MGHRA and CDR2 YSYEKL. The CDR3 bases are TGCGCCAACAGCCAAGTCTCAAGGTCGGAACCCCTCCACTTT. It is translated as CANSQVSRSEPLHF.

The V gene is TRBV4-2, the J gene TRBJ2-7; D uncertain. This CDR3 is built from 16 residues. From germline, CDR1 is LGHNA and CDR2 YNFKEQ. V was shortened by 0 bases and J by 3 bases, with 15 bases between the two germline ends. CDR3 sequence (DNA): TGTGCCAGCAGCCAAGATGCTCAAACGTTGGGCTACGAGCAGTACTTC. The encoded protein is CASSQDAQTLGYEQYF.